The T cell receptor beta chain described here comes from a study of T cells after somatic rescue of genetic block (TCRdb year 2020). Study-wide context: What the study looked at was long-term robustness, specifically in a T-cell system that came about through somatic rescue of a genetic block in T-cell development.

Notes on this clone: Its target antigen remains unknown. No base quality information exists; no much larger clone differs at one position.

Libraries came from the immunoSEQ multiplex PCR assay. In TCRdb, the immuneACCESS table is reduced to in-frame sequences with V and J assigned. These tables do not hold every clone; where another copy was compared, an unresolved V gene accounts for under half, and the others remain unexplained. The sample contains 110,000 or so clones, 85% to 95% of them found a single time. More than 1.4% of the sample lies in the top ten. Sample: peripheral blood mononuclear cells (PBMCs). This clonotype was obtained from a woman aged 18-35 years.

The nucleotide sequence is TGTGCCAGCAGAATTAGCGGGGGGTTCTCCTACGAGCAGTACTTC. Its protein is CASRISGGFSYEQYF. Recombination linked TRBV2 to TRBJ2-7; TRBD2 fits 10 bases in the junction. The CDR3 has 15 amino acids, counting the end cysteine and phenylalanine. Only the CDR3 portion is preserved as DNA: 45 bases, with reading frame beginning at the first base. V is trimmed back by 6 bases and J by 0 bases, and the junction contains 5 bases that no gene match accounts for. Via the germline V gene, CDR1 is SNHLY and CDR2 FYNNEI.